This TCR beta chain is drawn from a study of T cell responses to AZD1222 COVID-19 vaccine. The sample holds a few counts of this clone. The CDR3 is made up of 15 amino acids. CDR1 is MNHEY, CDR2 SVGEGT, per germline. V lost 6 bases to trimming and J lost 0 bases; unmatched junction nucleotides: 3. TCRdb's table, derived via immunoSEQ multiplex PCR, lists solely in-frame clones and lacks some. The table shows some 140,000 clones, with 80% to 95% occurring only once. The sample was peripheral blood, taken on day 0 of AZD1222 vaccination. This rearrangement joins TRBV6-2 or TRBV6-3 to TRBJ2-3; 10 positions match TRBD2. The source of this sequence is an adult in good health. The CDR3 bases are TGTGCCAGCAGCCAGACTAGCGGGAGCACAGATACGCAGTATTTT. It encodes CASSQTSGSTDTQYF.